This T cell receptor (beta chain) was identified in a study of OX40 agonist ivuxolimab in advanced cancers. The repertoire was sequenced with immunoSEQ multiplex PCR; TCRdb's copy has only in-frame clones and lacks some. The sample carries 42,000 or so clones, about 86% recorded once. This sample comprised CD4+ or CD8+ T cells sorted from blood, obtained in a trial of the OX40 agonist ivuxolimab. The sequence derives from an adult with an advanced solid tumor such as melanoma, head and neck, liver or kidney cancer.

The CDR3 nucleotides are TGTGCCAGCAGTTCCCCCTGGGAGGGAGAGGATCAGCCCCAGCATTTT. Translated: CASSSPWEGEDQPQHF. V gene TRBV6-5 combines with J gene TRBJ1-5; D not certain. CDR3 length: 16 amino acids. Germline V lookup: CDR1 MNHEY, CDR2 SVGAGI. Trimming took 4 bases from V and 5 from J, leaving 18 bases between them.